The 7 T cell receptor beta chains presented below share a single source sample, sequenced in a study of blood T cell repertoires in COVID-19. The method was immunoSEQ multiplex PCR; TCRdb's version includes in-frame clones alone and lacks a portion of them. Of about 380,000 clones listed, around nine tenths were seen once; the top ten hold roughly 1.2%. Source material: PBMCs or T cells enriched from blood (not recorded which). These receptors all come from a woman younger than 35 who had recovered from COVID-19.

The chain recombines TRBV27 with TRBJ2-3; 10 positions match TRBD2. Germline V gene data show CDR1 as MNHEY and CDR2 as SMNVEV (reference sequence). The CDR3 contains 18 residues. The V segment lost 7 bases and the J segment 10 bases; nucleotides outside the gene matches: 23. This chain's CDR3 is CASKKIAGGRSGVLAQYF. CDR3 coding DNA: TGTGCCAGCAAAAAAATAGCGGGGGGCCGCTCGGGCGTCTTAGCGCAGTATTTT.

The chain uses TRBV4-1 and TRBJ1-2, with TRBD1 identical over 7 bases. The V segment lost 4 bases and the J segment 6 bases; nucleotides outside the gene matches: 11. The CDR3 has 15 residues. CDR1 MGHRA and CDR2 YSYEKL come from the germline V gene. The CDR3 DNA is TGCGCCAGCAGCCTTGGACAGGCGGCTTGGAATGGCTACACCTTC. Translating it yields CASSLGQAAWNGYTF.

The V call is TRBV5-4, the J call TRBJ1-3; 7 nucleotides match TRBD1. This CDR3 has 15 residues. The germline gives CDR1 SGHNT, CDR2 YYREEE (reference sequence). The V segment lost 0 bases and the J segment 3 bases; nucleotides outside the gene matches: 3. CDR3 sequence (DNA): TGTGCCAGCAGCTTGGGCCCAGGGGGTGGAAACACCATATATTTT. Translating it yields CASSLGPGGGNTIYF.

In DNA form, the CDR3 reads TGTGCCAGCACGGAGGGCTCTTCATTTAGTGAGCAGTTCTTC. This sequence encodes CASTEGSSFSEQFF. This chain connects TRBV28 to TRBJ2-1; tentative D call: TRBD2 (6 bases). Germline values: CDR1 MDHEN, CDR2 SYDVKM. The CDR3 runs to 14 residues. Trimming took 7 bases from V and 9 from J, leaving 19 bases between them.

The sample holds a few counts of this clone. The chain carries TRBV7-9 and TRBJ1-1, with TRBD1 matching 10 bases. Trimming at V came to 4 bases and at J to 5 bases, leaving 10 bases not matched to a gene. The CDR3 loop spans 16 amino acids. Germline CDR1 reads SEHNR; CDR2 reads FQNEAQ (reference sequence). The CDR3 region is CASSSRRDRGLTEAFF. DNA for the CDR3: TGTGCCAGCAGCTCGCGCCGGGACAGGGGCTTAACTGAAGCTTTCTTT. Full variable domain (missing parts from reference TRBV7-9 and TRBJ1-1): DTGVSQNPRHKITKRGQNVTFRCDPISEHNRLYWYRQTLGQGPEFLTYFQNEAQLEKSRLLSDRFSAERPKGSFSTLEIQRTEQGDSAMYLCASSSRRDRGLTEAFFGQGTRLTVV.

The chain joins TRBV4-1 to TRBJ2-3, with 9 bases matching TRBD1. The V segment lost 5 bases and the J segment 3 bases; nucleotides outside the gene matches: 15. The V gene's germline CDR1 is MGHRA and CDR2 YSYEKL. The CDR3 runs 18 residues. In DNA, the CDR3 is TGCGCCAGCAGCATCCAGATTATCCGGGACAGGGAGACAGATACGCAGTATTTT. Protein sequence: CASSIQIIRDRETDTQYF.

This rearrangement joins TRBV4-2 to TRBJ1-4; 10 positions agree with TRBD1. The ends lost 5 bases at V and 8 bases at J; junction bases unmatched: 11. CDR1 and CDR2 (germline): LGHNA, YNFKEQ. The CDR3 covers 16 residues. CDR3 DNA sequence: TGTGCCAGCAGCGCGGGACAGGGGAGTCCCGTGGAAAAACTGTTTTTT. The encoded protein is CASSAGQGSPVEKLFF.